Listed below are T cell receptor beta chains from one sample, sequenced in a study of post-analysis software for immune sequencing data. TCRdb ran MiXCR on the PCR reads and lists one entry per CDR3 protein. The sample holds around 190,000 distinct CDR3 sequences, roughly 28% seen once. Sequencing was done on a sample of blood. The receptors were gathered from a girl aged 2 to 17 with multiple sclerosis. The CDR3 runs from the conserved cysteine through the conserved F or W. Each record gives: V gene, J gene, D gene, clone size, CDR3 protein, CDR3 DNA. D genes are given only for firm matches. Some rows mark clone size as missing; the rest say once, few, many or name a class of expanded clone.

V: TRBV25-1; J: TRBJ1-2; D: TRBD1; size: NA; CDR3: CASSAGTGTKNYGYTF; DNA: TGTGCCAGCAGTGCCGGGACAGGGACTAAAAACTATGGCTACACCTTC
V: TRBV4-2; J: TRBJ2-7; D: NA; size: many; CDR3: CASSQEPGLPTYEQYF; DNA: TGTGCCAGCAGCCAAGAACCAGGTTTACCTACCTACGAGCAGTACTTC
V: TRBV7-7; J: TRBJ2-1; D: NA; size: many; CDR3: CASSYTYNEQFF; DNA: TGTGCCAGCAGCTATACTTACAATGAGCAGTTCTTC
V: TRBV5-1; J: TRBJ2-2; D: NA; size: NA; CDR3: CASSLVVWGETNTGELFF; DNA: TGCGCCAGCAGCTTGGTGGTTTGGGGTGAAACGAACACCGGGGAGCTGTTTTTT
V: TRBV20-1; J: TRBJ1-4; D: NA; size: NA; CDR3: CSARVNEKLFF; DNA: TGCAGTGCTAGAGTTAATGAAAAACTGTTTTTT
V: TRBV20-1; J: TRBJ2-2; D: TRBD1; size: NA; CDR3: CSARAGTGNPGELFF; DNA: TGCAGTGCTAGGGCCGGGACAGGGAACCCCGGGGAGCTGTTTTTT
V: TRBV12-3/TRBV12-4; J: TRBJ2-7; D: NA; size: many; CDR3: CASSASATYEQYF; DNA: TGTGCCAGCAGCGCCAGCGCAACCTACGAGCAGTACTTC
V: TRBV5-1; J: TRBJ1-1; D: TRBD1; size: NA; CDR3: CASAPTTTGGTEAFF; DNA: TGCGCCAGCGCACCAACTACTACAGGGGGCACTGAAGCTTTCTTT
V: TRBV21-1; J: TRBJ1-5; D: NA; size: few; CDR3: CASSWSNQPQHF; DNA: TGTGCCAGCAGCTGGAGCAATCAGCCCCAGCATTTT
V: TRBV7-2; J: TRBJ1-2; D: NA; size: few; CDR3: CASSLEPGDYGYTF; DNA: TGTGCCAGCAGCTTAGAGCCAGGGGACTATGGCTACACCTTC
V: TRBV28; J: TRBJ2-3; D: NA; size: many; CDR3: CASSFLHSTDTQYF; DNA: TGTGCCAGCAGTTTCCTGCATAGCACAGATACGCAGTATTTT
V: TRBV20-1; J: TRBJ1-2; D: TRBD1; size: few; CDR3: CSASQGADGYTF; DNA: TGCAGTGCTAGCCAGGGGGCTGATGGCTACACCTTC
V: TRBV7-2; J: TRBJ2-1; D: NA; size: many; CDR3: CASSRVHSYNEQFF; DNA: TGTGCCAGCAGCCGGGTGCACTCCTACAATGAGCAGTTCTTC
V: TRBV5-1; J: TRBJ2-2; D: TRBD2; size: NA; CDR3: CASSFFGGSTGELFF; DNA: TGCGCCAGCAGCTTTTTCGGGGGGAGCACCGGGGAGCTGTTTTTT
V: TRBV20-1; J: TRBJ2-1; D: TRBD2; size: NA; CDR3: CSAQGGLADNEQFF; DNA: TGCAGTGCCCAAGGGGGACTAGCGGACAATGAGCAGTTCTTC
V: TRBV12-3/TRBV12-4; J: TRBJ2-3; D: TRBD1; size: NA; CDR3: CASNPDRVTDAQYF; DNA: TGTGCCAGCAACCCAGACAGGGTCACAGATGCGCAGTATTTT
V: TRBV7-6; J: TRBJ2-5; D: NA; size: NA; CDR3: CASSHQSGVRGETQYF; DNA: TGTGCCAGCAGCCACCAGTCGGGGGTTAGGGGAGAGACCCAGTACTTC
V: TRBV6-6; J: TRBJ2-4; D: NA; size: many; CDR3: CASSYGGVDKNIQYF; DNA: TGTGCCAGCAGTTACGGAGGTGTGGACAAAAACATTCAGTACTTC
V: TRBV7-2; J: TRBJ2-2; D: TRBD2; size: NA; CDR3: CASSARGAGELFF; DNA: TGTGCCAGCAGCGCTCGGGGGGCCGGGGAGCTGTTTTTT
V: TRBV7-9; J: TRBJ1-6; D: NA; size: few; CDR3: CASRQSSYNSPLHF; DNA: TGTGCCAGCCGGCAGAGCTCCTATAATTCACCCCTCCACTTT
V: TRBV7-9; J: TRBJ2-5; D: NA; size: NA; CDR3: CARSLGRPSETQYF; DNA: TGTGCCCGCAGCTTAGGACGGCCTTCAGAGACCCAGTACTTC
V: TRBV9; J: TRBJ2-1; D: NA; size: NA; CDR3: CASSQEGDEQFF; DNA: TGTGCCAGCAGCCAGGAGGGCGATGAGCAGTTCTTC
V: TRBV7-7; J: TRBJ2-3; D: TRBD2; size: NA; CDR3: CASSISGGASDMQYF; DNA: TGTGCTAGCAGCATTAGCGGGGGGGCCTCAGATATGCAGTATTTT
V: TRBV10-3; J: TRBJ2-1; D: NA; size: many; CDR3: CAISAGGTYNEQFF; DNA: TGTGCCATCAGTGCGGGCGGGACCTACAATGAGCAGTTCTTC
V: TRBV10-3; J: TRBJ2-5; D: NA; size: many; CDR3: CAISDLAGRETQYF; DNA: TGTGCCATCAGTGATCTGGCAGGGCGGGAGACCCAGTACTTC
V: TRBV12-3/TRBV12-4; J: TRBJ2-3; D: TRBD1; size: NA; CDR3: CASSLARGLRDTQYF; DNA: TGTGCCAGCAGTTTAGCCAGGGGGCTTAGAGATACGCAGTATTTT
V: TRBV10-3; J: TRBJ1-2; D: NA; size: few; CDR3: CAISTDGEGGYTF; DNA: TGTGCCATCAGCACGGACGGTGAGGGTGGCTACACCTTC
V: TRBV12-3/TRBV12-4; J: TRBJ1-1; D: TRBD1; size: few; CDR3: CASRAGTGKDTEAFF; DNA: TGTGCCAGCAGGGCCGGGACAGGGAAGGACACTGAAGCTTTCTTT
V: TRBV6-2/TRBV6-3; J: TRBJ2-1; D: NA; size: NA; CDR3: CASSYLTVGNEQFF; DNA: TGTGCCAGCAGTTACTTGACGGTCGGAAATGAGCAGTTCTTC
V: TRBV5-6; J: TRBJ2-5; D: NA; size: many; CDR3: CASSIRQRWETQYF; DNA: TGTGCCAGCAGCATCCGACAGCGATGGGAGACCCAGTACTTC
V: TRBV27; J: TRBJ1-2; D: NA; size: many; CDR3: CASSPSERQNYGYTF; DNA: TGTGCCAGCAGCCCCTCGGAGCGACAGAACTATGGCTACACCTTC
V: TRBV7-3; J: TRBJ2-1; D: TRBD2; size: NA; CDR3: CASSYSGGGLNEQFF; DNA: TGTGCCAGCAGCTATAGCGGGGGGGGACTCAATGAGCAGTTCTTC
V: TRBV20-1; J: TRBJ2-5; D: NA; size: NA; CDR3: CSARAVIGQETQYF; DNA: TGCAGTGCTAGGGCAGTTATAGGGCAAGAGACCCAGTACTTC
V: TRBV20-1; J: TRBJ2-1; D: TRBD2; size: NA; CDR3: CSADPSGSVYNEQFF; DNA: TGCAGTGCAGACCCTAGCGGGAGTGTGTACAATGAGCAGTTCTTC
V: TRBV20-1; J: TRBJ2-3; D: NA; size: NA; CDR3: CGARSTDTQYF; DNA: TGCGGTGCTAGGTCCACAGATACACAGTATTTT
V: TRBV4-1; J: TRBJ2-1; D: NA; size: NA; CDR3: CASSRPQARHEQFF; DNA: TGCGCCAGCAGTCGGCCCCAAGCGCGGCATGAGCAGTTCTTC
V: TRBV4-1; J: TRBJ2-7; D: TRBD2; size: many; CDR3: CASSQGPGTSSYEQYF; DNA: TGCGCCAGCAGCCAAGGACCGGGGACTAGCTCCTACGAGCAGTACTTC
V: TRBV5-1; J: TRBJ2-6; D: NA; size: few; CDR3: CASSLPGLSGANVLTF; DNA: TGCGCCAGCAGCTTACCCGGCCTGTCTGGGGCCAACGTCCTGACTTTC
V: TRBV6-5; J: TRBJ1-1; D: NA; size: NA; CDR3: CASSRGADTEAFF; DNA: TGTGCCAGCAGCCGCGGGGCGGACACTGAAGCTTTCTTT
V: TRBV7-3; J: TRBJ1-1; D: TRBD1; size: NA; CDR3: CASSLGRQGTEAFF; DNA: TGTGCCAGCAGCTTGGGCCGACAGGGGACTGAAGCTTTCTTT
V: TRBV7-2; J: TRBJ2-1; D: TRBD2; size: many; CDR3: CASSLGSGRANEQFF; DNA: TGTGCCAGCAGCCTAGGTAGCGGGAGGGCCAATGAGCAGTTCTTC
V: TRBV14; J: TRBJ1-4; D: NA; size: few; CDR3: CASSRGSGPQAEKLFF; DNA: TGTGCCAGCAGCCGAGGGTCCGGGCCCCAAGCTGAAAAACTGTTTTTT